Shown below are 19 T cell receptor beta chains from a single sample sequenced in a study of blood T cells in healthy people across ages. Sample-barcoded 5' priming and a J-beta primer mix drove a second PCR of 7 to 11 cycles. TCRdb analysed the 5' RACE reads with MiXCR anew, one entry per CDR3 protein. The sample includes 650,000 to 1,000,000 distinct CDR3 sequences, about 34% of them seen just once. The sequenced sample consisted of blood. These receptors were obtained from a man between 18 and 35 years old in good health.

This clonotype was found a few times. The V call is TRBV5-1, the J call TRBJ2-4, with D tentatively TRBD1 (5 bases). Germline loops: CDR1 SGHRS, CDR2 YFSETQ. CDR3 length: 14 residues. V lost 4 bases, J lost 5 bases, and 13 bases lay in between. The DNA for the CDR3 is TGCGCCAGCAGCGTGGACACATTCCAAAACATTCAGTACTTC. This codes for CASSVDTFQNIQYF.

V usage is TRBV6-1 and J usage is TRBJ2-7; 8 bases match TRBD2. The CDR3 spans 14 residues. With V trimmed by 8 bases and J by 2 bases, 8 bases remained unmatched. The germline V gene has CDR1 MNHNS and CDR2 SASEGT. This CDR3 is CASPPVAGTYEQYF. The CDR3 DNA is TGTGCCAGCCCACCGGTAGCGGGGACCTACGAGCAGTACTTC.

This chain uses TRBV15 with TRBJ2-1; D is perhaps TRBD2 (7 bases). The CDR3 is 17 residues long. Per germline, CDR1 LNHNV and CDR2 YYDKDF (reference sequence). V shed 0 bases and J shed 5 bases, with 17 bases lying between them. The CDR3 loop reads CATSREGGRAVNNEQFF. The DNA of the CDR3 is TGTGCCACCAGCAGAGAGGGGGGGCGAGCGGTAAACAATGAGCAGTTCTTC.

This clonotype has just a few counts. The CDR3 reads CASSQETTYEQYF. In nucleotides, the CDR3 is TGTGCCAGCAGCCAAGAAACGACTTACGAGCAGTACTTC. The V and J genes are TRBV14 and TRBJ2-7, with D hard to call. The germline CDR1 and CDR2 sequences are SGHDN and FVKESK. The V end was cut by 0 bases, the J end by 4 bases, with 7 bases between. The CDR3 is made up of 13 amino acids.

A single count supports this clonotype. J is TRBJ2-1 and V is TRBV12-5; 8 nucleotides agree with TRBD1. This CDR3 comprises 14 residues. Germline CDR1 is LGHNT and CDR2 is FRNRAP. The junction had 9 bases not matched to a gene; V was cut back by 7 bases and J by 7 bases. The chain's CDR3 is CASVLSGGRNEQFF. For the CDR3, the DNA is TGTGCTAGTGTCCTTTCAGGGGGCCGGAATGAGCAGTTCTTC.

The sample holds a few counts of this clonotype. The chain recombines TRBV29-1 with TRBJ1-5; 8 nucleotides match TRBD1. The CDR3 consists of 14 residues. V was clipped by 4 bases and J by 4 bases; unmatched bases: 6. Germline CDR1 SQVTM, CDR2 ANQGSEA. CDR3 DNA sequence: TGCAGCGTTGGACCCGGGACAGGAAATCAGCCCCAGCATTTT. Translated: CSVGPGTGNQPQHF.

In DNA, the CDR3 is TGCAGTGCTAGGGCCGGGACAGGGTCACAGCAGCCCCAGCATTTT. It codes for CSARAGTGSQQPQHF. The chain recombines TRBV20-1 with TRBJ1-5, with 9 bases matching TRBD1. The trim removed 3 bases at V and 7 bases at J, leaving 10 bases unmatched. The CDR3 covers 15 residues. Germline V gene data show CDR1 as DFQATT and CDR2 as SNEGSKA (reference sequence).

This rearrangement joins TRBV29-1 to TRBJ1-1; D uncertain. This CDR3 spans 13 amino acids. V lost 8 bases, J lost 4 bases, and 17 bases lay in between. Germline V CDR1 and CDR2: SQVTM, ANQGSEA. The DNA of the CDR3 is TGCAGCCAGGAAGCCCCTGGAGGCACTGAAGCTTTCTTT. Protein: CSQEAPGGTEAFF.

The chain is built from TRBV11-2 and TRBJ2-4; D is uncertain. From germline, CDR1 is SGHAT and CDR2 FQNNGV. The CDR3 length is 12 residues. Trimming stripped 5 bases from V and 7 bases from J, with 9 bases between. The CDR3 coding sequence is TGTGCCAGCAGCCCCGGAGCGAACATTCAGTACTTC. Amino acid sequence: CASSPGANIQYF.

The CDR3 nucleotides read TGTGCCAGCAGCTTGCCAGAAGAACTAGCGACGGGGGAGCTGTTTTTT. It encodes CASSLPEELATGELFF. The V and J genes are TRBV7-6 and TRBJ2-2; 7 bases align to TRBD2. Germline CDR1 SGHVS, CDR2 FNYEAQ. V shed 3 bases and J 8 bases; nucleotides not matched to a gene: 12. The CDR3 is 16 residues long.

The chain carries TRBV20-1 and TRBJ2-5, with a possible D match to TRBD1 (5 bases). Per the germline V gene, CDR1 is DFQATT and CDR2 is SNEGSKA (reference sequence). V shed 4 bases and J shed 11 bases, with 26 bases lying between them. This CDR3 comprises 15 residues. This chain's CDR3 is CSATDLRGSYNEQYF. CDR3 coding DNA: TGCAGTGCTACAGACCTAAGGGGATCCTACAATGAGCAGTACTTC.

J is TRBJ2-1 and V is TRBV20-1, with 7 bases fitting TRBD1. The tail of the sequence fits TRBJ2-7 better, so the J call may be wrong. This CDR3 is 14 amino acids long. The germline CDR1 and CDR2 sequences are DFQATT and SNEGSKA (reference sequence). Written as DNA, the CDR3 is TGCAGTGCAGAGAGGGACAGCACCTACAATGAGCAGTACTTC. This codes for CSAERDSTYNEQYF.

A single count supports this clonotype. V gene TRBV15 combines with J gene TRBJ2-1, with TRBD2 as a possible D gene (6 bases). Trimming removed 0 bases at V and 13 bases at J, with 19 bases between. Looked up from germline, CDR1 is LNHNV and CDR2 is YYDKDF (reference sequence). The CDR3 covers 15 residues. The CDR3 reads CATSRDSALQEGQFF. The CDR3 DNA sequence: TGTGCCACCAGCAGAGATAGCGCTCTTCAGGAGGGTCAGTTCTTC. The variable domain in full, with the rest retrieved from reference TRBV15 and TRBJ2-1, is DAMVIQNPRYQVTQFGKPVTLSCSQTLNHNVMYWYQQKSSQAPKLLFHYYDKDFNNEADTPDNFQSRRPNTSFCFLDIRSPGLGDTAMYLCATSRDSALQEGQFFGPGTRLTVL.

This clonotype was recorded at least ten times. The chain couples TRBV20-1 to TRBJ1-5; D gene ambiguous. The V and J ends lost 0 bases and 11 bases respectively, with 17 bases between them. The germline V gene encodes CDR1 DFQATT and CDR2 SNEGSKA (reference sequence). The CDR3 has 14 residues. The CDR3 region is CSARDVQAGDAQHF. DNA for the CDR3: TGCAGTGCTAGAGATGTTCAGGCTGGGGATGCCCAGCATTTT.

This clonotype occurred a few times. This chain links TRBV4-2 with TRBJ2-3, with D perhaps matching TRBD1 (7 bases). This CDR3 comprises 17 residues. Trimming shortened V by 2 bases and J by 5 bases, and 20 bases separated the two germline ends. Per the germline V gene, CDR1 is LGHNA and CDR2 is YNFKEQ. CDR3 DNA sequence: TGTGCCAGCAGCCAATACCCAGGGGGGAATGGTGGAGATACGCAGTATTTT. Its protein is CASSQYPGGNGGDTQYF.

The V and J genes are TRBV20-1 and TRBJ2-5, with TRBD2 matching 8 bases. Trimming at V came to 2 bases and at J to 11 bases, leaving 22 bases not matched to a gene. Germline-derived CDR1 and CDR2 are DFQATT and SNEGSKA (reference sequence). The CDR3 is 17 residues long. Written as DNA, the CDR3 is TGCAGTGCTAGAAAGGCGGGGGGACTAGGCGGTTCAGGTGAGCAGTACTTC. As protein: CSARKAGGLGGSGEQYF.

The chain combines TRBV7-2 with TRBJ1-5; unclear D gene. The CDR3 has 15 amino acids. V gave up 1 base and J gave up 4 bases, with 11 bases separating them. Germline CDR1 SGHTA, CDR2 FQGNSA. The CDR3 is CASSLDGERNQPQHF. For the CDR3, the DNA is TGTGCCAGCAGCTTAGATGGGGAGAGAAATCAGCCCCAGCATTTT.

This sequence joins TRBV12-3 or TRBV12-4 and TRBJ1-2, with no clear D. V was clipped by 2 bases and J by 8 bases, with 12 bases between them. The CDR3 totals 13 residues. The CDR3 reads CASSLSRTKGYTF. Here the CDR3 DNA reads TGTGCCAGCAGTTTATCGCGCACCAAAGGCTACACCTTC.

The genes are TRBV30 and TRBJ1-1; D is unresolved. V was clipped by 4 bases and J by 3 bases, with 15 bases between them. Looked up from germline, CDR1 is GTSNPN and CDR2 is SVGIG (reference sequence). This CDR3 has 14 residues. CDR3 DNA: TGTGCCTGGACCGACCGCCCCCGTTACACTGAAGCTTTCTTT. Protein: CAWTDRPRYTEAFF.